The rows below give T cell receptor beta chains drawn from one sample of a study of CD8 T cells in Susac syndrome. TCRdb redid the calling of the immunoSEQ multiplex PCR reads with MiXCR, one entry per CDR3 protein. The sample contains about 73,000 distinct CDR3 sequences, just under 95% of which appear only once. The sequenced sample consisted of CD8+ T cells from PBMCs. Every receptor here comes from a human donor with multiple sclerosis. Both conserved end residues are part of each CDR3. The D gene is left open where the match is weak. Only part of the rows carry a size: once, few, many, or a class if the clone is expanded.

>16|TRBJ1-5|.|.|TRBV7-9
TGTGCCAGCAGCTTGACACAGCCTCATTTCAATCAGCCCCAGCATTTT
CASSLTQPHFNQPQHF
>14|TRBJ1-5|.|.|TRBV11-2
TGTGCCAGCAGCTCCCTAACCGACTATCAGCCCCAGCATTTT
CASSSLTDYQPQHF
>15|TRBJ1-5|.|.|TRBV2
TGTGCCAGCAGTGTGACAGGAGGGGGCAATCAGCCCCAGCATTTT
CASSVTGGGNQPQHF
>14|TRBJ2-7|.|.|TRBV30
TGTGCCTGGAGTCCCTTACGGGGGTTCTACGAGCAGTACTTC
CAWSPLRGFYEQYF
>16|TRBJ1-1|.|.|TRBV6-6
TGTGCCAGCAGTTATTGGGGCGGACTAATGAACACTGAAGCTTTCTTT
CASSYWGGLMNTEAFF
>12|TRBJ2-3|.|.|TRBV7-9
TGTGCCAGCAGCTTTCCCGGAGACGTGCAGTATTTT
CASSFPGDVQYF
>15|TRBJ2-7|.|.|TRBV4-1
TGCGCCAGCAGCCAAGAGGAGGGTAAAGGATTTCGGCAGTACTTC
CASSQEEGKGFRQYF
>18|TRBJ2-1|.|.|TRBV4-1
TGCGCCAGCAGCCAAGACCCCCTTGAGGGGGGTTCCTACAATGAGCAGTTCTTC
CASSQDPLEGGSYNEQFF
>16|TRBJ2-2|.|.|TRBV2
TGTGCCAGCAGTGCCCCGTTGCAGGCGAACACCGGGGAGCTGTTTTTT
CASSAPLQANTGELFF
>12|TRBJ1-1|.|.|TRBV7-9
TGTGCCAGCAGCTTAGAAACGATTGCAGCTTTCTTT
CASSLETIAAFF
>15|TRBJ1-3|TRBD1|few|TRBV5-5
TGTGCCAGCAGTTTTGGACAGGGCTCTGGAAACACCATATATTTT
CASSFGQGSGNTIYF
>16|TRBJ1-3|.|.|TRBV19
TGTGCCAGTACCCTAGTTACAGGCTCCTCTGGAAACACCATATATTTT
CASTLVTGSSGNTIYF
>12|TRBJ2-7|.|.|TRBV7-9
TGTGCCAGCAGCGCCAGGGAATACGAGCAGTACTTC
CASSAREYEQYF
>14|TRBJ1-2|.|.|TRBV19
TGTGCCAGTACCAAGACCGGGACTTTGAGTGGCTACACCTTC
CASTKTGTLSGYTF
>14|TRBJ2-2|.|.|TRBV12-3/TRBV12-4
TGTGCCAGCAGGACAACGAGGGCAACCGGGGAGCTGTTTTTT
CASRTTRATGELFF
>13|TRBJ2-7|TRBD1|.|TRBV29-1
TGCAGCGTTCCCGGACAGGGGGTTCACGAGCAGTACTTC
CSVPGQGVHEQYF
>15|TRBJ2-1|.|.|TRBV29-1
TGCAGCGTAGGACTACAGGGAGCCACCTACAATGAGCAGTTCTTC
CSVGLQGATYNEQFF
>16|TRBJ2-2|.|.|TRBV7-6
TGTGCCAGCAGCCCAGGTGGCAGAGGGTTCGTCGGGGAGCTGTTTTTT
CASSPGGRGFVGELFF
>17|TRBJ1-2|.|.|TRBV4-1
TGCGCCAGCAGCCAAGACCCGCCCCAGGTCAACAACTATGGCTACACCTTC
CASSQDPPQVNNYGYTF
>15|TRBJ1-1|.|.|TRBV7-9
TGTGCCAGCAGCCCAAACCCCGCAGGGAAGACTGAAGCTTTCTTT
CASSPNPAGKTEAFF
>15|TRBJ2-7|TRBD1|once|TRBV27
TGTGCCAGCGGCCTGAGGACAGGGATTCCCTACGAGCAGTACTTC
CASGLRTGIPYEQYF
>16|TRBJ2-5|.|.|TRBV6-5
TGTGCCAGCAGTCACAATCAGGACGGGTGGGGAGAGACCCAGTACTTC
CASSHNQDGWGETQYF
>17|TRBJ1-4|.|few|TRBV19
TGTGCCAGTAGTATAGCGTTTCGGGCAGCAACTAATGAAAAACTGTTTTTT
CASSIAFRAATNEKLFF
>15|TRBJ1-1|.|once|TRBV25-1
TGTGCCAGCAGTGAATCCGGGGGCCGGAACACTGAAGCTTTCTTT
CASSESGGRNTEAFF
>16|TRBJ1-4|.|.|TRBV7-6
TGTGCCAGCAGCTTACGAGCGGGGGCGGCTAATGAAAAACTGTTTTTT
CASSLRAGAANEKLFF
>13|TRBJ2-2|.|.|TRBV27
TGTGCCAGCAGGCCAACTAGTACCGGGGAGCTGTTTTTT
CASRPTSTGELFF
>12|TRBJ2-5|.|.|TRBV27
TGTGCCAGCAGTCCCCCGGCTCTGTATCTGTACTTC
CASSPPALYLYF
>14|TRBJ2-7|TRBD2|.|TRBV6-6
TGTGCCAGCACCTTTCTAGCGGGGGCCTACGAGCAGTACTTC
CASTFLAGAYEQYF
>16|TRBJ2-1|.|.|TRBV13
TGTGCCAGCAGCTTAGGTCCCTCTGCCCCCCACAATGAGCAGTTCTTC
CASSLGPSAPHNEQFF
>18|TRBJ2-2|.|.|TRBV24-1
TGTGCCACCAGTGACCCCCCAATGCACCTCGCGAACACCGGGGAGCTGTTTTTT
CATSDPPMHLANTGELFF
>12|TRBJ2-5|.|.|TRBV12-3/TRBV12-4
TGTGCCAGCAGTTTAGTCAGGGAGACCCAGTACTTC
CASSLVRETQYF
>16|TRBJ1-2|.|.|TRBV7-2
TGTGCCAGCAGCTTTTTGTCGGGTGAAACTAACTATGGCTACACCTTC
CASSFLSGETNYGYTF
>20|TRBJ1-2|.|.|TRBV4-3
TGCGCCAGCAGCCAAGATGGCAGGGGTTATGATTTGGTTGAGGACTATGGCTACACCTTC
CASSQDGRGYDLVEDYGYTF
>13|TRBJ1-2|.|.|TRBV7-9
TGTGCCAGCAGCTTAGCGTCAGACTATGGCTACACCTTC
CASSLASDYGYTF
>10|TRBJ1-2|.|.|TRBV20-1
TGCAGTGCCGTGAACTATGGCTACACCTTC
CSAVNYGYTF
>20|TRBJ2-6|TRBD1|.|TRBV30
TGTGCCTGGAGGCGTATAGACAGGGGGCCATCCCGCTCTGGGGCCAACGTCCTGACTTTC
CAWRRIDRGPSRSGANVLTF
>14|TRBJ1-1|.|.|TRBV30
TGTGCCTGGAGTTGGGCCCTGGGGGGCACTGAAGCTTTCTTT
CAWSWALGGTEAFF
>12|TRBJ2-1|.|.|TRBV6-2/TRBV6-3
TGTGCCAGCAGTTTCCTACTAGAGGGGCAGTTCTTC
CASSFLLEGQFF
>13|TRBJ1-2|.|.|TRBV29-1
TGCAGCGTTCCCAAGAGAGAGAACTATGGCTACACCTTC
CSVPKRENYGYTF
>14|TRBJ1-2|.|.|TRBV27
TGTGCCAGCAGTTCTTACAGGGTTGGGGATGGCTACACCTTC
CASSSYRVGDGYTF
>14|TRBJ1-2|TRBD1|.|TRBV3-1
TGTGCCAGCAGCCCCCCACAGGGGATGAATGGCTACACCTTC
CASSPPQGMNGYTF
>16|TRBJ2-7|TRBD2|once|TRBV4-1
TGCGCCAGCAGCCACCCCGGGACTAGCGGTACCTACGAGCAGTACTTC
CASSHPGTSGTYEQYF